This is a list of T cell receptor beta chains from one sample in a study of cytomegalovirus exposure and HLA in healthy donors. Sequencing used immunoSEQ multiplex PCR; TCRdb keeps in-frame clones, though not all of them. The table lists about 100,000 clones, roughly 77% of them singletons, with 3% to 4% in the top ten. What was sequenced was PBMCs. These receptors were taken from a woman between 45 and 65 years old in good health and CMV-seropositive. Each CDR3 is given with its conserved first and last residue. A D gene is named only where the DNA matches it firmly. Not every row has a clone size; where given, it reads once, few, many or a size class.

>TRBV6-5|-|TRBJ1-2|-
CASSYSGGSYGYTF
TGTGCCAGCAGTTACTCGGGGGGGAGCTATGGCTACACCTTC
>TRBV7-9|-|TRBJ2-7|TRBD1
CSSSYPWDRGQYEQYF
TGTTCCAGCAGCTACCCCTGGGACAGGGGGCAGTACGAGCAGTACTTC
>TRBV5-1|few|TRBJ2-3|TRBD2
CASSLGLAGLTDTQYF
TGCGCCAGCAGCTTGGGACTAGCGGGACTCACAGATACGCAGTATTTT
>TRBV19|-|TRBJ1-2|-
CASSIQTANYGYTF
TGTGCCAGTAGTATCCAGACAGCTAACTATGGCTACACCTTC
>TRBV6-1|-|TRBJ2-3|-
CATGEVPGDTQYF
TGTGCCACCGGTGAAGTCCCGGGAGATACGCAGTATTTT
>TRBV6-5|-|TRBJ1-4|-
CASSLQTTANEKLFF
TGTGCCAGCAGTTTACAGACCACAGCTAATGAAAAACTGTTTTTT
>TRBV6-5|-|TRBJ2-7|-
CAKQRSPMLRHEQYF
TGTGCTAAGCAGAGGAGCCCCATGCTTCGCCACGAGCAGTACTTC
>TRBV18|-|TRBJ2-6|-
CASSVSGANVLTF
TGTGCCAGCTCAGTATCTGGGGCCAACGTCCTGACTTTC
>TRBV5-1|-|TRBJ2-3|TRBD1
CASSFRDRGTATQYF
TGCGCCAGCAGCTTCCGGGACAGGGGAACAGCTACGCAGTATTTT
>TRBV10-3|-|TRBJ2-2|TRBD2
CAIRGLATLNTGELFF
TGTGCCATCAGGGGACTAGCGACGCTGAACACCGGGGAGCTGTTTTTT
>TRBV7-3|-|TRBJ2-2|TRBD1
CASSPPGQGAGGELFF
TGTGCCAGCAGCCCACCCGGACAGGGGGCTGGCGGGGAGCTGTTTTTT
>TRBV19|-|TRBJ1-2|-
CASSIGGSPPGYTF
TGTGCCAGTAGTATTGGTGGCTCGCCGCCTGGCTACACCTTC
>TRBV6-5|few|TRBJ2-3|-
CASIATGRGDTQYF
TGTGCCAGCATTGCGACAGGAAGAGGAGATACGCAGTATTTT